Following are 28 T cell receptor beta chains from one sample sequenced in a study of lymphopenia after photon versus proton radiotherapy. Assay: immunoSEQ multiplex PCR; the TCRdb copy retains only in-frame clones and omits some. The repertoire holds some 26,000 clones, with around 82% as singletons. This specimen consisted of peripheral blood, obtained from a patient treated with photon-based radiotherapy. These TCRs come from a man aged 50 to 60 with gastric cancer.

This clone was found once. CDR3 DNA: TGTGCCTGGAGTGTAAAGACAGGGGGTTATCGGGAGACCCAGTACTTC. Its protein is CAWSVKTGGYRETQYF. The chain has TRBV30 and TRBJ2-5; TRBD1 agrees at 9 bases. Germline CDR1 reads GTSNPN; CDR2 reads SVGIG (reference sequence). V shed 0 bases, J shed 5 bases, and the junction held 10 bases outside the gene matches. CDR3 length: 16 amino acids.

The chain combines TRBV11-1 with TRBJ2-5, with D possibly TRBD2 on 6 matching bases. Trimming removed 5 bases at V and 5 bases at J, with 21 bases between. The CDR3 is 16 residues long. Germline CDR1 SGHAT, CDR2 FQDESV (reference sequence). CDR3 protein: CASSPEVRRRGETQYF. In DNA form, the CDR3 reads TGTGCCAGCAGCCCCGAGGTCCGCAGACGGGGGGAGACCCAGTACTTC.

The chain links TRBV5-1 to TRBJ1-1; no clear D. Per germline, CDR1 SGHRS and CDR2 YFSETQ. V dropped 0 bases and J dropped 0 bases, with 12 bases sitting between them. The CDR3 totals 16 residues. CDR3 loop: CASSLAALAMNTEAFF. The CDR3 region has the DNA TGCGCCAGCAGCTTGGCCGCATTAGCCATGAACACTGAAGCTTTCTTT.

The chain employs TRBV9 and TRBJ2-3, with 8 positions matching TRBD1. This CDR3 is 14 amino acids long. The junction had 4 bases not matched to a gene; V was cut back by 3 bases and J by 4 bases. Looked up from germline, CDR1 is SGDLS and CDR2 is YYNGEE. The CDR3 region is CASSDGQGADTQYF. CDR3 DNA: TGTGCCAGCAGCGACGGACAGGGCGCAGATACGCAGTATTTT. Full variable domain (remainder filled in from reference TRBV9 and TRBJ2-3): DSGVTQTPKHLITATGQRVTLRCSPRSGDLSVYWYQQSLDQGLQFLIQYYNGEERAKGNILERFSAQQFPDLHSELNLSSLELGDSALYFCASSDGQGADTQYFGPGTRLTVL.

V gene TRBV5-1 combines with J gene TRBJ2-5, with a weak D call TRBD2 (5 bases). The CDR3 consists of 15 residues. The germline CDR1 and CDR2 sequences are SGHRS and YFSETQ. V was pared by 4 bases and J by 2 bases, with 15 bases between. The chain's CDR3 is CASSQRVAEQETQYF. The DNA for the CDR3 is TGCGCCAGCAGCCAGAGGGTGGCAGAGCAAGAGACCCAGTACTTC.

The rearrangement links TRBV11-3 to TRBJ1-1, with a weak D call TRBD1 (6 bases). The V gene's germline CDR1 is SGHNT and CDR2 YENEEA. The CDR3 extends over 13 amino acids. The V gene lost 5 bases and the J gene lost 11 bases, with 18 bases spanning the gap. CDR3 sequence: CASSVEGGAKAFF. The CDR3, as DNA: TGTGCCAGCAGCGTCGAGGGGGGGGCTAAGGCTTTCTTT.

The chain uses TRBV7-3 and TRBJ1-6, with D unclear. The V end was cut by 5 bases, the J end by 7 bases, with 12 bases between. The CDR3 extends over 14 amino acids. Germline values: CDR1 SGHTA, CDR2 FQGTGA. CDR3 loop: CASSPGRENSPLHF. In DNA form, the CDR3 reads TGTGCCAGCAGCCCCGGACGGGAGAATTCACCCCTCCACTTT.

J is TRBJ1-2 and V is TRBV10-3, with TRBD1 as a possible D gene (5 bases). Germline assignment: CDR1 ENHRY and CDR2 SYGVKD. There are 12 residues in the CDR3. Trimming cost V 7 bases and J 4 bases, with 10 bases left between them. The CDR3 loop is CAITAGPYGYTF. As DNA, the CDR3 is TGTGCCATCACCGCAGGGCCCTATGGCTACACCTTC.

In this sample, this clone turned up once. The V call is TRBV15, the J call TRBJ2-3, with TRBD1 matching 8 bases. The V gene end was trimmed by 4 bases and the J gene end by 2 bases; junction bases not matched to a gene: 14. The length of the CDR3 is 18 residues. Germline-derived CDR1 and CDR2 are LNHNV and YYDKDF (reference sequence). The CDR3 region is CATSTSVRTGMSTDTQYF. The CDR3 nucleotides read TGTGCCACCAGCACAAGTGTAAGGACAGGGATGTCCACAGATACGCAGTATTTT.

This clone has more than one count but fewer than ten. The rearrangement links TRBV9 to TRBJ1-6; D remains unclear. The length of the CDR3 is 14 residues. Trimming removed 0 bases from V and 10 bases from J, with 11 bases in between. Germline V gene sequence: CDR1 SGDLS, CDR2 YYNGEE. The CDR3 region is CASSVVEGRSPLHF. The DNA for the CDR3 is TGTGCCAGCAGCGTAGTTGAAGGGCGATCACCCCTCCACTTT.

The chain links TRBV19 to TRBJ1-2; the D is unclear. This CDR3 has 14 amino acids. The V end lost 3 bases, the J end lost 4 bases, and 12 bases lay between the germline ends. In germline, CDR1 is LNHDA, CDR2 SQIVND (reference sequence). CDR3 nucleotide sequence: TGTGCCAGTAGTATCGAGGGCAGGAGCTATGGCTACACCTTC. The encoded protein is CASSIEGRSYGYTF.

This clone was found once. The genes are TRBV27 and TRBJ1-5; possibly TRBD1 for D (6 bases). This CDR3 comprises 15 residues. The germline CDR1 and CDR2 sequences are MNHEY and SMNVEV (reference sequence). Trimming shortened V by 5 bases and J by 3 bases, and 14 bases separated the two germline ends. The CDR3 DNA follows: TGTGCCAGCAGTACCAAACGGACAGCCAATCAGCCCCAGCATTTT. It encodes CASSTKRTANQPQHF.

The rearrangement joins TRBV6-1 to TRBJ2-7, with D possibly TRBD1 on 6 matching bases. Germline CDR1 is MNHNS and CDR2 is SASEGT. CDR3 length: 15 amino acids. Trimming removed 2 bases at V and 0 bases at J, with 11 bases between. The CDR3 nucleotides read TGTGCCAGCAGTGAACGGGACAATTTCTCCTACGAGCAGTACTTC. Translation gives CASSERDNFSYEQYF.

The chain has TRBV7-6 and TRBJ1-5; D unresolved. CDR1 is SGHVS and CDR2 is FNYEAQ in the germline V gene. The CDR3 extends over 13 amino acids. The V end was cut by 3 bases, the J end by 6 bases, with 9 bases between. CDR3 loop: CASSFGETQPQHF. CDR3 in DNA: TGTGCCAGCAGCTTCGGGGAGACTCAGCCCCAGCATTTT. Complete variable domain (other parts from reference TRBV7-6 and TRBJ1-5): GAGVSQSPRYKVTKRGQDVALRCDPISGHVSLYWYRQALGQGPEFLTYFNYEAQQDKSGLPNDRFSAERPEGSISTLTIQRTEQRDSAMYRCASSFGETQPQHFGDGTRLSIL.

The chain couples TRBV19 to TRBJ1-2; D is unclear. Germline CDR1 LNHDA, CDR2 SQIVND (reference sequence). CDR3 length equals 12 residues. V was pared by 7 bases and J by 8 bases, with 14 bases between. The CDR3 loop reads CASMIGGNGYTF. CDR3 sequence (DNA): TGTGCCAGTATGATCGGCGGCAACGGCTACACCTTC.

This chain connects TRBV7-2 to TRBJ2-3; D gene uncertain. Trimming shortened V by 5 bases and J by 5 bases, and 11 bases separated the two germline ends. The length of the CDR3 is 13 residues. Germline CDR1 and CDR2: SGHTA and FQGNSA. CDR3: CASSPRPLDTQYF. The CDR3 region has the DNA TGTGCCAGCAGCCCGAGGCCCTTAGATACGCAGTATTTT. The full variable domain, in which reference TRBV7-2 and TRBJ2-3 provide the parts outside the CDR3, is GAGVSQSPSNKVTEKGKDVELRCDPISGHTALYWYRQSLGQGLEFLIYFQGNSAPDKSGLPSDRFSAERTGGSVSTLTIQRTQQEDSAVYLCASSPRPLDTQYFGPGTRLTVL.

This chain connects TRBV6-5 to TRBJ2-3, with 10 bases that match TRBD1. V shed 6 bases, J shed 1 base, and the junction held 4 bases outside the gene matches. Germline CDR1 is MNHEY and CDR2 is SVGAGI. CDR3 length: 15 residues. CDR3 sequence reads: CASRRQGARTDTQYF. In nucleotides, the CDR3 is TGTGCCAGCAGGCGACAGGGGGCCCGCACAGATACGCAGTATTTT.

The CDR3 loop is CASSQVYPGRNEQFF. In DNA, the CDR3 is TGCGCCAGCAGCCAAGTCTACCCCGGGAGGAATGAGCAGTTCTTC. The chain couples TRBV4-3 to TRBJ2-1; 7 bases line up with TRBD2. Germline CDR1 LGHNA, CDR2 YSLEER. The ends lost 1 base at V and 7 bases at J; junction bases unmatched: 7. The CDR3 loop spans 15 amino acids.

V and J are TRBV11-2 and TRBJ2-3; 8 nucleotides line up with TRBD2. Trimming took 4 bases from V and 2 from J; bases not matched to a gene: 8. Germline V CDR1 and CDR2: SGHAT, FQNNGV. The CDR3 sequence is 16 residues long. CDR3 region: CASSSLAGSPTDTQYF. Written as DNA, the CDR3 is TGTGCCAGCAGCTCATTAGCGGGGTCCCCCACAGATACGCAGTATTTT. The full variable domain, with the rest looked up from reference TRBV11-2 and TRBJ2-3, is EAGVAQSPRYKIIEKRQSVAFWCNPISGHATLYWYQQILGQGPKLLIQFQNNGVVDDSQLPKDRFSAERLKGVDSTLKIQPAKLEDSAVYLCASSSLAGSPTDTQYFGPGTRLTVL.

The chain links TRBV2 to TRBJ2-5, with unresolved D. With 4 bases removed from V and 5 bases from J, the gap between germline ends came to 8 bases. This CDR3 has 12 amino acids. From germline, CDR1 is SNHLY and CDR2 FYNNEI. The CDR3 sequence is CASSVFVETQYF. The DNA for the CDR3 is TGTGCCAGCAGTGTATTCGTGGAGACCCAGTACTTC. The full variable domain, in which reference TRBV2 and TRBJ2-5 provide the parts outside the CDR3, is EPEVTQTPSHQVTQMGQEVILRCVPISNHLYFYWYRQILGQKVEFLVSFYNNEISEKSEIFDDQFSVERPDGSNFTLKIRSTKLEDSAMYFCASSVFVETQYFGPGTRLLVL.

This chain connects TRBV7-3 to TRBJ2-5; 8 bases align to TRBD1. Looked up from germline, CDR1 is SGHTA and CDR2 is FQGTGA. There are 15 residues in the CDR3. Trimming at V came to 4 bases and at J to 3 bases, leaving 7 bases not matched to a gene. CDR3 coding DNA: TGTGCCAGCAGCTCGACAGGGGTAGGGAAAGAGACCCAGTACTTC. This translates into CASSSTGVGKETQYF.

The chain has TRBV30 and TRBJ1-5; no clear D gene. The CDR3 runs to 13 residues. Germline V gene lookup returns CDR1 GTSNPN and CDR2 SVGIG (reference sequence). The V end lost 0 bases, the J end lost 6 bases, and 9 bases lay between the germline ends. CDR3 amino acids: CAWSVLGAQPQHF. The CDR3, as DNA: TGTGCCTGGAGTGTACTGGGCGCTCAGCCCCAGCATTTT.

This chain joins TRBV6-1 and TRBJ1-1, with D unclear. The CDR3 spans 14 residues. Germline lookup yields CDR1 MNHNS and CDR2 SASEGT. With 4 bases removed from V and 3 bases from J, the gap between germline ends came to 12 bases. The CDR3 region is CASSATWDDTEAFF. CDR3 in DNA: TGTGCCAGCAGTGCCACATGGGATGACACTGAAGCTTTCTTT.

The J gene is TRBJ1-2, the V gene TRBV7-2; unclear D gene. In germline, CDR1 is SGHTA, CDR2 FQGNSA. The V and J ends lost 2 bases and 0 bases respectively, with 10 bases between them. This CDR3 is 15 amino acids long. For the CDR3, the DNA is TGTGCCAGCAGCTTATCGATTCCTTCTAACTATGGCTACACCTTC. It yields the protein CASSLSIPSNYGYTF.

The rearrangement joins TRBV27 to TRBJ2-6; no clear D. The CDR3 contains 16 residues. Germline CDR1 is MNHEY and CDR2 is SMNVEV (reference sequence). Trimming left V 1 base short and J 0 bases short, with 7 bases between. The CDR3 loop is CASSLWDSSGANVLTF. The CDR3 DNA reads TGTGCCAGCAGTTTATGGGATTCCTCTGGGGCCAACGTCCTGACTTTC.

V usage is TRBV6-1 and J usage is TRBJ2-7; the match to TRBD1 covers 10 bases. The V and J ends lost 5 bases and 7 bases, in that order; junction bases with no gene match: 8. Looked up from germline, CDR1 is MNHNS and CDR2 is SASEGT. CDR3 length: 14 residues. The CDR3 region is CASSTGTGDREQYV. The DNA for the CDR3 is TGTGCCAGCAGTACCGGGACAGGGGACCGGGAGCAGTACGTC.

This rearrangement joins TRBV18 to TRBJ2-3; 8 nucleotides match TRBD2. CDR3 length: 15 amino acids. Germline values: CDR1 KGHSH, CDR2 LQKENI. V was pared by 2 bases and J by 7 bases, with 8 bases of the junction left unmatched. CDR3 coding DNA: TGTGCCAGCTCACCAAAGGGACTAGGTGCGAATACGCAGTATTTT. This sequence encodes CASSPKGLGANTQYF.

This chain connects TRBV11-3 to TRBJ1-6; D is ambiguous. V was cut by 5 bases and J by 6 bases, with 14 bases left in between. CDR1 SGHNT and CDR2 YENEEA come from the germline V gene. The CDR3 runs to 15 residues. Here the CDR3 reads CASSPRPFPNSPLHF. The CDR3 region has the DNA TGTGCCAGCAGCCCGAGGCCCTTCCCTAATTCACCCCTCCACTTT. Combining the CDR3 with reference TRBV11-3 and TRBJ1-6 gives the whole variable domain EAGVVQSPRYKIIEKKQPVAFWCNPISGHNTLYWYLQNLGQGPELLIRYENEEAVDDSQLPKDRFSAERLKGVDSTLKIQPAELGDSAVYLCASSPRPFPNSPLHFGNGTRLTVT.